The present TCR beta chain was sequenced within a study of T cell responses to AZD1222 COVID-19 vaccine. Findings and caveats of the study: Nearly half of spike-specific TCRs reportedly go after variant regions that carry no mutations.

Germline lookup yields CDR1 LNHDA and CDR2 SQIVND (reference sequence). CDR3 length equals 12 residues. Trimming removed 7 bases at V and 9 bases at J, with 13 bases between. Clones were read by immunoSEQ multiplex PCR, and TCRdb kept only the in-frame ones, dropping some. The sample includes about 140,000 clones, about 90% seen only once; the top ten take just over 5.5%. For this clone: Its antigen is unidentified.

The sequence derives from an adult in good health. The source was peripheral blood, collected on day 0 of AZD1222 vaccination. The chain is built from TRBV19 and TRBJ2-1; D is possibly TRBD2 (7 bases). The CDR3 coding sequence is TGTGCCAGTACGTGGGAGGGGGGTGAGCAGTTCTTC. It encodes CASTWEGGEQFF.